This T cell receptor beta chain comes out of a study of OX40 agonist ivuxolimab in advanced cancers. Whole-study results and caveats: CD4+ and CD8+ blood T cells expanded clonally by week 6 at 0.1 to 3.0 mg/kg. Some patients without response likewise showed low normalized clonal expansion.

Anyone with autoimmune disease history or systemic immunosuppression was excluded. This CDR3 has 14 amino acids. Germline V gives CDR1 SGHVS, CDR2 FNYEAQ. The junction had 11 bases not matched to a gene; V was cut back by 8 bases and J by 7 bases. Regarding this clone: Antigen: not known.

The protocol was immunoSEQ multiplex PCR, while the TCRdb copy is restricted to in-frame clones and leaves out a portion. The table records approximately 70,000 clones, 86% of them present only once. Here the sequenced sample was CD4+ or CD8+ T cells sorted from blood, taken in a trial of the OX40 agonist ivuxolimab. The receptor was derived from an adult with an advanced solid tumor such as melanoma, head and neck, liver or kidney cancer. The rearrangement joins TRBV7-6 to TRBJ2-1; 7 bases match TRBD2. The CDR3 coding sequence is TGTGCCAGCGATGCCAGCGGGGCCGGTAATGAGCAGTTCTTC. Translated: CASDASGAGNEQFF.